This T cell receptor beta chain is drawn from a study of blood T cell repertoires in COVID-19. At the level of the study: The United States, Italy and Spain were the sources of the acute and convalescent COVID-19 samples. PBMCs, B-cell-depleted T cells, or T cells provided the cDNA or gDNA that made up the material.

Original processing methods: Amplification with reference gene primers provided the estimates of nucleated cell counts. Generated by immunoSEQ multiplex PCR, the TCRdb table keeps only in-frame clones and is missing some. Clone size and the V and J calls come from that table; the DNA yielded D and trimming. The table has some 33,000 clones, roughly 84% seen once. CDR1 WNHNN and CDR2 SYGVQD come from the germline V gene (reference sequence). Trimming cost V 4 bases and J 3 bases, with 15 bases left between them. The CDR3 extends over 15 amino acids. The clonotype comes from a human donor in a cohort sampled during active COVID-19. Sequenced: peripheral blood. J is TRBJ1-1 and V is TRBV10-1; no clear D gene. In DNA form, the CDR3 reads TGCGCCAGCAGTGCAGACCCGAGTGCGGACACTGAAGCTTTCTTT. Translated: CASSADPSADTEAFF.